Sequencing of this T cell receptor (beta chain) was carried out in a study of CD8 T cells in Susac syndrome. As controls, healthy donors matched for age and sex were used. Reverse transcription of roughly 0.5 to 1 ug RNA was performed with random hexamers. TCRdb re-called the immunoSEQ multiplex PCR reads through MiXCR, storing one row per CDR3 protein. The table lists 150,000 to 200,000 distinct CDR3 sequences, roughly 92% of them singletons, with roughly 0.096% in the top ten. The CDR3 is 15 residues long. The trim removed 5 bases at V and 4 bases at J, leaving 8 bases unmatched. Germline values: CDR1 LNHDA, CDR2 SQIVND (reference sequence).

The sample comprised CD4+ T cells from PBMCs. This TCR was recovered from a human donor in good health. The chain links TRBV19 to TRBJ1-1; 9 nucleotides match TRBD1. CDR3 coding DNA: TGTGCCAGTAGTCTACTGGGACAGGGAGGCACTGAAGCTTTCTTT. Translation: CASSLLGQGGTEAFF.